This T cell receptor beta chain was observed in a study of PD-1 blockade in classical Hodgkin lymphoma. General study results and limits: Exclusion was applied to patients who started nivolumab under 1 year after ASCT.

Comment on this clone: What it binds is unknown.

Only in-frame clones appear in the TCRdb table, and some are missing; sequencing was by immunoSEQ multiplex PCR. Counted here are around 50,000 clones, about three quarters occurring once; the ten biggest clones make up 9.5% to 15%. This CDR3 has 13 amino acids. Germline CDR1 SQVTM, CDR2 ANQGSEA. V was trimmed by 8 bases and J by 6 bases, leaving 17 bases between them. Time point defined: cycle 4 day 1 (C4D1), after 5 to 7 weeks of nivolumab. Relapses following autologous stem cell transplantation were seen in all patients, with brentuximab vedotin exposure varying. The specimen comprised peripheral blood mononuclear cells (PBMCs), sampled before the fourth cycle of nivolumab. The clonotype originates from a human donor with classical Hodgkin lymphoma. The chain uses TRBV29-1 and TRBJ2-4; possible D gene TRBD1, 6 bases. CDR3 loop: CSIGQYVANIQYF. In DNA, the CDR3 is TGCAGCATAGGACAGTACGTCGCAAACATTCAGTACTTC.